The sequence of this T cell receptor (beta chain) was determined in a study of HIV-infected children after antiretroviral therapy interruption. Background on the study: For the interruption arm, samples span week 0 through about 3 years after study end.

At least ten counts were recorded for this clonotype. RNA-based 3' RACE libraries used unique molecular identifiers. One entry per CDR3 protein, called by TCRdb with MiXCR from the 3' RACE reads. The table has some 51,000 distinct CDR3 sequences, approximately 4% seen once. The treatment was: PENTA 11 planned treatment interruption arm or continuous ART arm. Germline V gene lookup returns CDR1 MNHNY and CDR2 SVGAGI (reference sequence). The CDR3 extends over 11 amino acids. Trimming removed 4 bases at V and 10 bases at J, with 10 bases between. This sequence was found in a pool of human donors with HIV. V and J are TRBV6-6 and TRBJ1-1, with D tentatively TRBD1 (5 bases). Sequencing used CD45RA+ CD4+ T cells from PBMCs, pooled from several time points, obtained from a donor given antiretroviral therapy, either interrupted or continuous. Specified subset: naive CD4+ CD45RA+ CD45RO- T cells. CDR3 sequence: CASSWGEGAFF. CDR3 coding DNA: TGTGCCAGCAGTTGGGGCGAGGGAGCTTTCTTT.